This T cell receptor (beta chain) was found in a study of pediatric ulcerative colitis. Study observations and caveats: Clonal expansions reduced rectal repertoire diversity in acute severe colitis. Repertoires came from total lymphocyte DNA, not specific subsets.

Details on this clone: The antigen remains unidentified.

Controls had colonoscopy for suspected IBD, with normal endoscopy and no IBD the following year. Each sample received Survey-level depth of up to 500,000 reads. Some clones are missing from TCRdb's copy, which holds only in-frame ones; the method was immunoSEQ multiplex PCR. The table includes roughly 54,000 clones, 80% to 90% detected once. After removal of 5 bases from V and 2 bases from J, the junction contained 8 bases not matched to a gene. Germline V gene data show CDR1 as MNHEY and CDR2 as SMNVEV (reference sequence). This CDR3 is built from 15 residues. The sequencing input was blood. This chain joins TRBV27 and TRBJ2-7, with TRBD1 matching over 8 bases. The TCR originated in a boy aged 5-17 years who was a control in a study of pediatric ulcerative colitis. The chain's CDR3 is CASSGAGTGTYEQYF. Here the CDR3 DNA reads TGTGCCAGCAGTGGGGCCGGGACAGGCACCTACGAGCAGTACTTC.